This T cell receptor beta chain was captured in a study of cytomegalovirus exposure and HLA in healthy donors. Regarding the study as a whole: Across HLA loci, a later analysis found differing TCR association rates, with DRB1 most and HLA-C fewest.

The PCR had 60 Vbeta and 13 Jbeta primers. Here immunoSEQ multiplex PCR was the method, and the copy in TCRdb shows in-frame clones only, minus some. The sample holds some 160,000 clones, around four fifths seen once. For this clone: Its matching antigen is unknown.

The TCR sequence derives from a woman under 30 in good health and CMV-seronegative. The sequencing sample was made of PBMCs.

The CDR3 loop is CASSQVSWNTEAFF. The CDR3 coding sequence is TGCGCCAGCAGCCAAGTCTCTTGGAACACTGAAGCTTTCTTT. The chain couples TRBV4-1 to TRBJ1-1; the D is unclear. The CDR3 has 14 residues. V was pared by 1 base and J by 1 base, with 7 bases between. Germline V gives CDR1 MGHRA, CDR2 YSYEKL.